The sequence of this TCR beta chain was determined in a study of technical replicates of blood from several donors. Trimming removed 7 bases from V and 2 bases from J, with 14 bases in between. Germline V gene sequence: CDR1 SQVTM, CDR2 ANQGSEA. The length of the CDR3 is 13 residues. Using immunoSEQ multiplex PCR, the repertoire was profiled, and TCRdb retains in-frame clones only, with some absent. Here the sample spans roughly 51,000 clones, approximately 92% being singletons. This clonotype was obtained from a human donor in good health. Some clones in this sample may be carry-over from other donors' samples. Sequencing was done on a sample of PBMCs. The V call is TRBV29-1, the J call TRBJ2-5, with D unresolved. CDR3 sequence reads: CSARLASQETQYF. The CDR3 DNA follows: TGCAGCGCCCGACTCGCCAGTCAAGAGACCCAGTACTTC.